These T cell receptor beta chains were read from a single sample in a study of blood T cells in healthy people across ages. TCRdb reanalysed the 5' RACE reads using MiXCR and keeps one entry per CDR3 protein. This sample carries more than 1 million distinct CDR3 sequences, over 35% of them seen once, and the ten largest clones take about 20%. Sequenced input: blood. The receptors derive from an older woman in good health. Each CDR3 is given with its conserved first and last residue. D genes are given only for firm matches. Size is omitted from some rows. Given values are once, few, many or a class for expanded clones.

TRBJ1-2 . TRBD1 TRBV5-1 TGCGCCAGCAGCCAACAGGGGGCCTTTGGCTACACCTTC CASSQQGAFGYTF
TRBJ2-3 few . TRBV27 TGTGCCAGCAGTTCGGTGGAAGGGTCAGATACGCAGTATTTT CASSSVEGSDTQYF
TRBJ2-5 . . TRBV20-1 TGCAGTGCTAGGGTACCCTCTCAAGAGACCCAGTACTTC CSARVPSQETQYF
TRBJ2-1 . . TRBV4-3 TGCGCCAGCAGCCAAGAATCGAATAGGGGACGGGACTCCTACAATGAGCAGTTCTTC CASSQESNRGRDSYNEQFF
TRBJ2-3 . TRBD2 TRBV6-1 TGTGCCAGCAGTGAGCTCGTAGCGGGAGAGGCCGATACGCAGTATTTT CASSELVAGEADTQYF
TRBJ2-1 many TRBD2 TRBV3-1 TGTGCCAGCAGCCAAGGACTAGCGGGGACGGAGCAGTTCTTC CASSQGLAGTEQFF
TRBJ1-2 many TRBD1 TRBV29-1 TGCAGCGTTGAGACAGGGAGCTATGGCTACACCTTC CSVETGSYGYTF
TRBJ1-2 . TRBD1 TRBV29-1 TGCGGCGTTGATACGGGACAGGGCTATGGCTACACCTTC CGVDTGQGYGYTF
TRBJ2-1 many . TRBV6-6 TGTGCCAGCAGCCCCGACTACAATGAGCAGTTCTTC CASSPDYNEQFF
TRBJ2-7 few TRBD1 TRBV20-1 TGCAGTGCTTCCGGGACAGGGGCCTACGAGCAGTACTTC CSASGTGAYEQYF
TRBJ2-7 few . TRBV24-1 TGTGCCACCAGGGGTGATCCCGACAGGTCGAACTACAATGAGCAGTACTTC CATRGDPDRSNYNEQYF
TRBJ1-6 few . TRBV7-2 TGTGCCAGCAGCTTAGTTGAGGAGGAGGGCATGTCTTCACCCCTCCACTTT CASSLVEEEGMSSPLHF
TRBJ1-4 . . TRBV2 TGTGCCAGCAGGGAACCGGGACCCGAAAAACTGTTTTTT CASREPGPEKLFF
TRBJ2-1 . TRBD2 TRBV4-1 TGCGCCAGCAGCCGCAGCCCTATAGCGGGGCCCCAGAATGAGCAGTTCTTC CASSRSPIAGPQNEQFF
TRBJ2-1 . TRBD2 TRBV13 TGTGCCAGCAGCTTTCCCACTAGCGGGTATTACAATGAGCAGTTCTTC CASSFPTSGYYNEQFF
TRBJ1-1 . . TRBV27 TGTGCCAGCAGTGTCAGGGGTCGGCGCACTGAAGCTTTCTTT CASSVRGRRTEAFF
TRBJ1-2 . TRBD1 TRBV7-9 TGTGCCAGCAGACACAGGGGCGCCATGGGCTACACCTTC CASRHRGAMGYTF
TRBJ2-1 . . TRBV12-3/TRBV12-4 TGTGCCAGCACCTCCGACAATGAGCAGTTCTTC CASTSDNEQFF
TRBJ2-7 once TRBD2 TRBV2 TGTGCCAGCAGTCGAAGCGGGGCCTACGAGCAGTACTTC CASSRSGAYEQYF
TRBJ2-1 . TRBD1 TRBV29-1 TGCAGCGTTGGAGACAGGGCCAGCAATGAGCAGTTCTTC CSVGDRASNEQFF
TRBJ2-7 . . TRBV6-4 TGTGCCAGCAGTGACCGACAGTACAATGAGCAGTACTTC CASSDRQYNEQYF
TRBJ2-3 . . TRBV29-1 TGCAGCGTCGGGGGTGGCGGGACGACAGATACGCAGTATTTT CSVGGGGTTDTQYF
TRBJ2-5 . . TRBV15 TGTGCCACCAGCAGAGGGGATTATGAAGAGACCCAGTACTTC CATSRGDYEETQYF
TRBJ2-7 few TRBD1 TRBV7-2 TGTGCCAGCAGTCGGGACAGGGGACGTGGCGAGCAGTACTTC CASSRDRGRGEQYF
TRBJ2-3 . . TRBV29-1 TGCAGCGTCCAGAAAGTGGGATCCCCCACAGATACGCAGTATTTT CSVQKVGSPTDTQYF
TRBJ2-1 few . TRBV9 TGTGCCAGCAGCGTAGGAGGGGCCGGAATAACCTACAATGAGCAGTTCTTC CASSVGGAGITYNEQFF
TRBJ1-5 . . TRBV5-5 TGTGCCAGCAGCACAGGCCTCGTCAATCAGCCCCAGCATTTT CASSTGLVNQPQHF
TRBJ2-5 . TRBD2 TRBV20-1 TGCAGTGCTAGAGTGGTTAGCGGGGCACAAGAGACCCAGTACTTC CSARVVSGAQETQYF
TRBJ2-7 . TRBD1 TRBV7-9 TGTGCCAGCAGCTATTACGACAGGGAAAGCTCCTACGAGCAGTACTTC CASSYYDRESSYEQYF
TRBJ2-7 many . TRBV21-1 TGTGCCAGCAGCAAGACGGGACTAGACGAGCAGTACTTC CASSKTGLDEQYF
TRBJ2-7 . . TRBV20-1 TGCAGTGCTAGAGATCTTCTGCGGGCCCAGGGGCCGGAGAGCTCCTACAATGAGCAGTACTTC CSARDLLRAQGPESSYNEQYF
TRBJ2-7 . TRBD1 TRBV28 TGTGCCAGCACCACCGGGACAGGGGCCCACGAGCAGTACTTC CASTTGTGAHEQYF
TRBJ2-7 . . TRBV4-1 TGCGCCAGCAGCCAAGTTGTGAGTAGCCCCTACGAGCAGTACTTC CASSQVVSSPYEQYF
TRBJ2-7 few . TRBV29-1 TGCAGCGTTGAAGATCGGACAGAAGCCTACGAGCAGTACTTC CSVEDRTEAYEQYF
TRBJ2-1 . TRBD2 TRBV7-2 TGTGCCAGTAGCTTATACCCTAGCGGGAGAATGAGTGAGCAGTTCTTC CASSLYPSGRMSEQFF
TRBJ2-7 once TRBD1 TRBV29-1 TGCAGCGTTGGGGACAGCCTTTCCGAGCAGTACTTC CSVGDSLSEQYF
TRBJ2-7 . . TRBV9 TGTGCCAGCAGCGTACAGGGCGCTGGCGAGCAGTACTTC CASSVQGAGEQYF
TRBJ1-6 . . TRBV10-3 TGTGCCATCAGTGAGTACTCTAGGGTGCGAAATTCACCCCTCCACTTT CAISEYSRVRNSPLHF
TRBJ2-5 . TRBD2 TRBV15 TGTGCCACCAGCAGAGGGGTGGGACTAGAAGAGACCCAGTACTTC CATSRGVGLEETQYF
TRBJ1-4 . . TRBV5-1 TGCGCCAGCAGCTTCGGGGCGGTAAATGAAAAACTGTTTTTT CASSFGAVNEKLFF
TRBJ2-1 . TRBD2 TRBV5-1 TGCGCCAGCAGCGCCCTAGCGGGCAACAATGAGCAGTTCTTC CASSALAGNNEQFF
TRBJ1-4 few . TRBV12-3/TRBV12-4 TGTGCCAGCAGCGCCTTGGGCAGGGGATCGGAAAAACTGTTTTTT CASSALGRGSEKLFF
TRBJ2-3 . . TRBV6-5 TGTGCCAGCAGACTTGCGGGGAGCGTCACAGATACGCAGTATTTT CASRLAGSVTDTQYF
TRBJ2-1 . . TRBV7-2 TGTGCCAGCAGCTTATTAGTCGGGCAGTTCTTC CASSLLVGQFF
TRBJ1-2 once . TRBV7-2 TGTGCCAGCAGCTTAGGTCGCAGGGGAAACTATGGCTACACCTTC CASSLGRRGNYGYTF
TRBJ2-7 . TRBD1 TRBV7-7 TGTGCCAGCAGCTTAGAGCGGCGGGGACAGGGTAGATCCTACGAGCAGTACTTC CASSLERRGQGRSYEQYF
TRBJ2-4 . TRBD1 TRBV29-1 TGCAGCGTATTAGACAGGGGTCGCCTTAGCCAAAACATTCAGTACTTC CSVLDRGRLSQNIQYF
TRBJ2-7 . TRBD2 TRBV20-1 TGCAGTGCTAGATCCGGGACTAGAGTCTACGAGCAGTACTTC CSARSGTRVYEQYF
TRBJ2-7 few . TRBV10-3 TGTGCCATCAGGGGGGACAAGACGCTCGTCGAGCAGTACTTC CAIRGDKTLVEQYF
TRBJ1-2 many . TRBV29-1 TGCAGCGGGTCATGGGGCGGTGGCTACACCTTC CSGSWGGGYTF
TRBJ1-2 few . TRBV4-1 TGCGCCAGCAGCCAACCGGCGGGGGCAGGCGGCGGTGTGGGCTACACCTTC CASSQPAGAGGGVGYTF